The present TCR beta chain was sequenced within a study of OX40 agonist ivuxolimab in advanced cancers. Overall study context: As their treatment, patients were administered ivuxolimab, an agonistic anti-OX40 (CD134) antibody. Prior therapy, whether anti-PD-1, anti-PD-L1 or anti-CTLA-4, was allowed, and 40% had some.

Clones were sequenced by immunoSEQ multiplex PCR, and TCRdb holds only the in-frame ones, with some missing. This table has 65,000 to 85,000 clones, 75% to 90% appearing once. Any history of autoimmune disease or systemic immunosuppression disqualified patients. V lost 7 bases to trimming and J lost 5 bases, with 11 bases between them. The length of the CDR3 is 12 residues. Germline CDR1 SNHLY, CDR2 FYNNEI. The sample holds a few counts of this clone. Its specificity is not known. Study-wide points: Nonresponders included some who also had low normalized T-cell clonal expansion.

The rearrangement uses TRBV2 and TRBJ2-5, with D hard to call. The sequencing here drew on CD4+ or CD8+ T cells sorted from blood, taken in a trial of the OX40 agonist ivuxolimab. This receptor was identified in an adult with an advanced solid tumor such as melanoma, head and neck, liver or kidney cancer. The CDR3 DNA reads as TGTGCCAGCATGGTTAGCCGGGAGACCCAGTACTTC. Translation: CASMVSRETQYF.